One sample yielded the 21 T cell receptor beta chains listed below, sequenced in a study of T cells after yellow fever vaccination (dated by TCRdb to between 2017 and 2020). This sample's treatment or condition label indicates: live attenuated yellow fever vaccine strain. To prepare the library, 5' RACE was applied. The sample was run on an Illumina HiSeq 2500. TCRdb reprocessed the public reads (quality trimming at Q25 with fastp, clone calling with MiXCR) and kept in-frame beta chains. Every distinct CDR3 protein forms one entry, paired with its most common genes and DNA. The sample contains some 600,000 distinct CDR3 sequences, 9% to 15% of them found a single time. 15% of the sample comes from the top ten. This material consisted of PBMCs, taken on the day of the yellow fever booster vaccination. These receptors originate from a man aged 30-40 years who received the YFV17D yellow fever vaccine.

The V call is TRBV29-1, the J call TRBJ2-3, with 10 bases identical to TRBD2. The junction had 10 bases not matched to a gene; V was cut back by 4 bases and J by 0 bases. CDR3 length: 17 amino acids. Germline V lookup: CDR1 SQVTM, CDR2 ANQGSEA. The CDR3 DNA reads as TGCAGCGTTGTTCGACTAGCGGGTAGAGCTAGCACAGATACGCAGTATTTT. This gives the protein CSVVRLAGRASTDTQYF.

The chain carries TRBV29-1 and TRBJ2-7; 12 bases are a match to TRBD2. This CDR3 contains 18 residues. Trimming took 0 bases from V and 7 from J; bases not matched to a gene: 16. Germline values: CDR1 SQVTM, CDR2 ANQGSEA. The CDR3 region is CSVEDLQGVTSGSGEQYF. CDR3 bases: TGCAGCGTTGAAGATCTTCAAGGTGTGACTAGCGGGAGTGGAGAGCAGTACTTC.

This clonotype has a handful of counts. Written as DNA, the CDR3 is TGTGCCAGCAGCTTAGACCCCGGACTCGCGGATGAGCAGTTCTTC. This encodes CASSLDPGLADEQFF. The chain recombines TRBV7-6 with TRBJ2-1; weak D call: TRBD2 (5 bases). Germline V gene data show CDR1 as SGHVS and CDR2 as FNYEAQ. This CDR3 has 15 residues. The germline V and J ends were trimmed by 1 base and 8 bases, with 15 bases remaining between them.

The table lists this clonotype with a few counts. The CDR3: CASSWIAGEVDTQYF. DNA for the CDR3: TGCGCCAGCAGCTGGATAGCGGGAGAAGTAGATACGCAGTATTTT. The gene calls are TRBV5-1 and TRBJ2-3, with TRBD2 matching 9 bases. In germline, CDR1 is SGHRS, CDR2 YFSETQ. There are 15 residues in the CDR3. V lost 3 bases, J lost 5 bases, and 7 bases stayed unmatched.

A few counts support this clonotype. J is TRBJ2-7 and V is TRBV12-5; TRBD2 is a possible D gene (5 bases). Germline CDR1 is LGHNT and CDR2 is FRNRAP. V lost 0 bases, J lost 0 bases, and 12 bases lay in between. The CDR3 spans 16 residues. CDR3 loop: CASGLVDPGSSYEQYF. As DNA, the CDR3 is TGTGCTAGTGGTTTGGTTGACCCGGGGAGCTCCTACGAGCAGTACTTC.

The chain employs TRBV10-3 and TRBJ2-6; no clear D gene. V was trimmed by 2 bases and J by 0 bases, leaving 14 bases between them. Germline V gene data show CDR1 as ENHRY and CDR2 as SYGVKD. This CDR3 spans 18 amino acids. CDR3: CAISEPSDGISGANVLTF. The CDR3 DNA reads as TGTGCCATCAGTGAGCCGTCGGACGGTATCTCTGGGGCCAACGTCCTGACTTTC.

This chain connects TRBV6-5 to TRBJ2-7; tentative D call: TRBD1 (6 bases). Germline loops: CDR1 MNHEY, CDR2 SVGAGI. Trimming took off 4 bases at V and 0 bases at J, with 10 bases between the two ends. This CDR3 is 14 amino acids long. The CDR3 spells CASSWTASSYEQYF. The CDR3 DNA is TGTGCCAGCAGTTGGACAGCGAGCTCCTACGAGCAGTACTTC.

The rearrangement uses TRBV5-1 and TRBJ2-7; D perhaps matches TRBD1 (5 bases). The germline V gene has CDR1 SGHRS and CDR2 YFSETQ. V was cut by 3 bases and J by 1 base, with 23 bases left in between. The CDR3 spans 18 residues. The CDR3 reads CASSSLTHARVPSYEQYF. CDR3 nucleotides: TGCGCCAGCAGCTCCCTCACGCATGCCAGGGTACCGTCCTACGAGCAGTACTTC.

This clonotype has more than one count but fewer than ten. This chain joins TRBV12-3 or TRBV12-4 and TRBJ2-1, with 11 bases matching TRBD2. The junction had 4 bases not matched to a gene; V was cut back by 6 bases and J by 9 bases. This CDR3 is built from 13 residues. In DNA form, the CDR3 reads TGTGCCAGCAGGCCCGGGACTAGCGGTGAGCAGTTCTTC. Its protein is CASRPGTSGEQFF.

This rearrangement joins TRBV7-2 to TRBJ2-3; 10 bases fit TRBD2. V lost 5 bases, J lost 4 bases, and 9 bases stayed unmatched. The germline V gene encodes CDR1 SGHTA and CDR2 FQGNSA. The CDR3 length is 16 residues. The CDR3 loop is CASSRQAGGVSDTQYF. CDR3 nucleotides: TGTGCCAGCAGCCGACAAGCGGGAGGGGTCTCAGATACGCAGTATTTT.

The chain combines TRBV4-1 with TRBJ2-7; D is ambiguous. The CDR3 covers 14 residues. V was trimmed by 4 bases and J by 6 bases, leaving 16 bases between them. The germline V gene encodes CDR1 MGHRA and CDR2 YSYEKL. CDR3 bases: TGCGCCAGCAGCCCGGTGGTTGGCGACCCCGAGCAGTACTTC. Its protein is CASSPVVGDPEQYF.

As for this clonotype: One end of the junction is discordant with germline, which a read error may explain. The genes are TRBV7-2 and TRBJ2-1; D may be TRBD2 (7 bases). This CDR3 comprises 14 residues. CDR1 SGHTA and CDR2 FQGNSA come from the germline V gene. As DNA, the CDR3 is TGTGCCAGCAACCTGGGGGGGCCTGGGCAGGAATCGAATTTC. It translates to CASNLGGPGQESNF.

This clonotype was detected many times. This chain joins TRBV2 and TRBJ2-3; TRBD2 might be the D (6 bases). From germline, CDR1 is SNHLY and CDR2 FYNNEI. Trimming removed 8 bases at V and 6 bases at J, with 21 bases between. The CDR3 contains 15 residues. This CDR3 reads CASGGLAGTFDTQYF. CDR3 sequence (DNA): TGTGCCAGCGGGGGACTCGCAGGCACCTTCGATACGCAGTATTTT.

The chain employs TRBV4-2 and TRBJ2-1, with 7 bases lining up with TRBD1. This CDR3 is 16 amino acids long. With V trimmed by 0 bases and J by 6 bases, 8 bases remained unmatched. Germline assignment: CDR1 LGHNA and CDR2 YNFKEQ. The DNA of the CDR3 is TGTGCCAGCAGCCAAGAGATCGACAGGGCTAGCAATGAGCAGTTCTTC. Protein product: CASSQEIDRASNEQFF.

This clonotype was counted only a few times. As DNA, the CDR3 is TGTGCCAGCAGCGAGGGACAGGGGGCGGCTATACTGTTTTTT. This gives the protein CASSEGQGAAILFF. The rearrangement uses TRBV7-9 and TRBJ1-4, with 12 bases matching TRBD1. V shed 5 bases, J shed 13 bases, and the junction held 8 bases outside the gene matches. The length of the CDR3 is 14 residues. Germline V gene data show CDR1 as SEHNR and CDR2 as FQNEAQ (reference sequence). The full variable domain, its missing parts supplied by reference TRBV7-9 and TRBJ1-4, is DTGVSQNPRHKITKRGQNVTFRCDPISEHNRLYWYRQTLGQGPEFLTYFQNEAQLEKSRLLSDRFSAERPKGSFSTLEIQRTEQGDSAMYLCASSEGQGAAILFFGSGTQLSVL.

This clonotype was counted only a few times. This chain connects TRBV6-2 or TRBV6-3 to TRBJ2-2, with D possibly TRBD1 on 6 matching bases. CDR3 size: 14 residues. Trimming cost V 2 bases and J 5 bases, with 9 bases left between them. Germline V gene sequence: CDR1 MNHEY, CDR2 SVGEGT. CDR3 coding DNA: TGTGCCAGCAGTTACCTACAGGGTACCGGGGAGCTGTTTTTT. It yields the protein CASSYLQGTGELFF.

This clonotype was picked up a small number of times. The rearrangement joins TRBV6-2 or TRBV6-3 to TRBJ2-1; 7 bases map to TRBD1. This CDR3 has 16 residues. The germline gives CDR1 MNHEY, CDR2 SVGEGT. The V segment lost 4 bases and the J segment 0 bases; nucleotides outside the gene matches: 6. CDR3 bases: TGTGCCAGCAGTTCACAGGGGTTGAGCTCCTACAATGAGCAGTTCTTC. This codes for CASSSQGLSSYNEQFF.

The rearrangement uses TRBV28 and TRBJ2-1; weak D call: TRBD1 (6 bases). CDR1 and CDR2 (germline): MDHEN, SYDVKM. The CDR3 has 15 residues. Trimming stripped 6 bases from V and 5 bases from J, with 17 bases between. CDR3 residues: CASRRWAGDNNEQFF. In nucleotides, the CDR3 is TGTGCCAGCAGACGCTGGGCAGGGGATAACAATGAGCAGTTCTTC.

This chain joins TRBV4-3 and TRBJ1-1; maybe TRBD1 (6 bases). CDR3 size: 14 residues. In germline, CDR1 is LGHNA, CDR2 YSLEER. V gave up 1 base and J gave up 1 base, with 7 bases separating them. Written as DNA, the CDR3 is TGCGCCAGCAGCCAAGGGGGGGCGAACACTGAAGCTTTCTTT. Its protein product is CASSQGGANTEAFF.

This clonotype has a handful of counts. The chain is built from TRBV12-3 or TRBV12-4 and TRBJ1-4; no clear D. Trimming removed 3 bases at V and 7 bases at J, with 12 bases between. This CDR3 region has 14 residues. The CDR3 sequence is CASSLGSQSEKLFF. DNA for the CDR3: TGTGCCAGCAGTTTGGGGAGCCAAAGTGAAAAACTGTTTTTT.

The chain has TRBV5-1 and TRBJ2-3; D perhaps matches TRBD2 (6 bases). This CDR3 comprises 15 residues. Germline CDR1 SGHRS, CDR2 YFSETQ. V was pared by 0 bases and J by 3 bases, with 11 bases between. The chain's CDR3 is CASSLGAGRTDTQYF. The CDR3 DNA follows: TGCGCCAGCAGCTTGGGGGCCGGGAGAACAGATACGCAGTATTTT.